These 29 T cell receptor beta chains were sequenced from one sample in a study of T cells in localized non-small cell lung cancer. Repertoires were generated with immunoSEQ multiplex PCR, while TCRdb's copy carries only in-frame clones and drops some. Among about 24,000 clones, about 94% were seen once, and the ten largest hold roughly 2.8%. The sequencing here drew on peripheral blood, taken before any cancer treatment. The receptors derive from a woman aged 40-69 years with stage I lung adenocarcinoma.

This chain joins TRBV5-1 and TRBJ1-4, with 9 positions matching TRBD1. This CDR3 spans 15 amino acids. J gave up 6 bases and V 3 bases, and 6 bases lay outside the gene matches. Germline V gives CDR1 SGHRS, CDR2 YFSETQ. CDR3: CASSSLGQGHEKLFF. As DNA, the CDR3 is TGCGCCAGCAGCTCGTTGGGACAGGGTCATGAAAAACTGTTTTTT.

The CDR3 coding sequence is TGTGCCAGCAGCTTAGGAGGGTTTTCTGCCTCGGGGACTTTCTTT. Amino acids: CASSLGGFSASGTFF. The chain employs TRBV11-3 and TRBJ1-1, with D unclear. Per the germline V gene, CDR1 is SGHNT and CDR2 is YENEEA. The CDR3 sequence is 15 residues long. V shed 1 base and J shed 12 bases, with 21 bases lying between them.

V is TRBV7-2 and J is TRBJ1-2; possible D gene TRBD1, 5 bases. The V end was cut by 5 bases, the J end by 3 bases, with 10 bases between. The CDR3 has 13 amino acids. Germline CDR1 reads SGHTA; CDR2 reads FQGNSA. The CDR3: CASSEQTDYGYTF. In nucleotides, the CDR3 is TGTGCCAGCAGCGAGCAGACAGACTATGGCTACACCTTC.

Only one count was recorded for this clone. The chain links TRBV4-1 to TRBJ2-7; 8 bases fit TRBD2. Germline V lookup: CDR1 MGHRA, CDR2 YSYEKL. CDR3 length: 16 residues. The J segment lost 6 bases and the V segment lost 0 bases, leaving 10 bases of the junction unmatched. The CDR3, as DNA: TGCGCCAGCAGCCAAGATTCCGGGACTAGTGTTCGCGAGCAGTACTTC. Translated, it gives CASSQDSGTSVREQYF.

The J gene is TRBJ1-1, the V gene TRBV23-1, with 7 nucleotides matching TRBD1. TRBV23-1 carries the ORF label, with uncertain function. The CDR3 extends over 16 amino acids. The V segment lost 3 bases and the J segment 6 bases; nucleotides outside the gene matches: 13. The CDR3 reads CASSQGDKDRVPEAFF. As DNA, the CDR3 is TGCGCCAGCAGTCAGGGCGATAAAGACAGGGTACCTGAAGCTTTCTTT.

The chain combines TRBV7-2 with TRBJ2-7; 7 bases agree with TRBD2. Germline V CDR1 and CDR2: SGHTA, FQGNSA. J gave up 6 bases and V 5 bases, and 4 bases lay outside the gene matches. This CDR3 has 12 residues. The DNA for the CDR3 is TGTGCCAGCAGCGGGAGGGCCAGCGAGCAGTACTTC. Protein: CASSGRASEQYF. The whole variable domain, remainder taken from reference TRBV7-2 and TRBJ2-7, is GAGVSQSPSNKVTEKGKDVELRCDPISGHTALYWYRQSLGQGLEFLIYFQGNSAPDKSGLPSDRFSAERTGGSVSTLTIQRTQQEDSAVYLCASSGRASEQYFGPGTRLTVT.

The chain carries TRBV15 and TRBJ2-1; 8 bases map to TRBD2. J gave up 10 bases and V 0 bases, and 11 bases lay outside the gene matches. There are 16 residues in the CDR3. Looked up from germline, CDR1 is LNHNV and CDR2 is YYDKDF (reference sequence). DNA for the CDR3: TGTGCCACCAGCAGAGATTCAATGAGCGGGAGATACGAGCAGTTCTTC. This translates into CATSRDSMSGRYEQFF. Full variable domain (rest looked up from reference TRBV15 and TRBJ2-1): DAMVIQNPRYQVTQFGKPVTLSCSQTLNHNVMYWYQQKSSQAPKLLFHYYDKDFNNEADTPDNFQSRRPNTSFCFLDIRSPGLGDTAMYLCATSRDSMSGRYEQFFGPGTRLTVL.

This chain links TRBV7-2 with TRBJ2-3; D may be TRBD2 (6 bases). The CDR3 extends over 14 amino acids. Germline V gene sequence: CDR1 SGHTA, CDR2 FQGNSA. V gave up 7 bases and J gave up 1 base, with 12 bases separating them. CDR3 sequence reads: CASTRGFGTDTQYF. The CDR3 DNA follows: TGTGCCAGCACCCGGGGGTTTGGCACAGATACGCAGTATTTT.

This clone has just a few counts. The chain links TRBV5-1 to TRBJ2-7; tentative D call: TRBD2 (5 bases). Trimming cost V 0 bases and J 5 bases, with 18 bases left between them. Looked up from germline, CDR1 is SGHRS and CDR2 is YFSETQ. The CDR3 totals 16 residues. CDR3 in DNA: TGCGCCAGCAGCTTGGCCGTCGGTACCCCGGAGGACGAGCAGTACTTC. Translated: CASSLAVGTPEDEQYF.

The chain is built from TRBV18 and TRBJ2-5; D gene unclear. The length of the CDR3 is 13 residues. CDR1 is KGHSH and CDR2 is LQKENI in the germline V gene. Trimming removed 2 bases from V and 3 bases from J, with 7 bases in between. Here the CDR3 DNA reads TGTGCCAGCTCACCAAGGCAGGAAGAGACCCAGTACTTC. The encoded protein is CASSPRQEETQYF.

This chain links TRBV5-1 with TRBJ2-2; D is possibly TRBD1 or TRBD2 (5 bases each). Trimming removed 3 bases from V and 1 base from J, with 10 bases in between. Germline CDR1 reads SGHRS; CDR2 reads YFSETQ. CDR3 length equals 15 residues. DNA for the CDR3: TGCGCCAGCAGCTGGCAGGGAGAGAACACCGGGGAGCTGTTTTTT. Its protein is CASSWQGENTGELFF.

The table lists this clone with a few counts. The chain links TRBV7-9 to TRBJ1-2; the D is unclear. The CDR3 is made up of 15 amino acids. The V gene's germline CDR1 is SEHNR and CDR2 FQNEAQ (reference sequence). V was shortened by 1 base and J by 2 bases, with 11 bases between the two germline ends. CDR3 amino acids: CASSLGVAGNYGYTF. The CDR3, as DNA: TGTGCCAGCAGCTTAGGCGTTGCGGGGAACTATGGCTACACCTTC.

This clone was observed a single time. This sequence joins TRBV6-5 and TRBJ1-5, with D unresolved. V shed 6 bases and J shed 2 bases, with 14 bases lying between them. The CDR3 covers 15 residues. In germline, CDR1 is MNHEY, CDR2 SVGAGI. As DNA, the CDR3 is TGTGCCAGCAGCCCCCAAGGGAGAGGCAATCAGCCCCAGCATTTT. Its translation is CASSPQGRGNQPQHF.

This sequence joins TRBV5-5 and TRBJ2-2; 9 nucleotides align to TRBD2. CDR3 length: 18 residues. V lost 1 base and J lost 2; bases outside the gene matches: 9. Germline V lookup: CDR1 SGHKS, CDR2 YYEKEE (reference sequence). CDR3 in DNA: TGTGCCAGCAGCTTGTTAGTCTTAGCGGGAGTTAACACCGGGGAGCTGTTTTTT. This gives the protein CASSLLVLAGVNTGELFF.

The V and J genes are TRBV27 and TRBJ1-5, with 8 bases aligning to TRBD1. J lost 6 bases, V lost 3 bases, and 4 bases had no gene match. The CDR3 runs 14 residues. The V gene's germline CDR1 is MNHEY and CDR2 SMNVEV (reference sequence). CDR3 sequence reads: CASSFQGAGQPQHF. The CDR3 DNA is TGTGCCAGCAGTTTCCAGGGGGCAGGTCAGCCCCAGCATTTT.

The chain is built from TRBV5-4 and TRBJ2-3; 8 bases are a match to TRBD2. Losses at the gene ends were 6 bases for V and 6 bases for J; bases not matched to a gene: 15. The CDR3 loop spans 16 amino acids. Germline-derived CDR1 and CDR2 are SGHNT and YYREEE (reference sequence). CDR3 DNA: TGTGCCAGCACCGAAGGCACTAGCGGAAATACGGATACGCAGTATTTT. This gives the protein CASTEGTSGNTDTQYF.

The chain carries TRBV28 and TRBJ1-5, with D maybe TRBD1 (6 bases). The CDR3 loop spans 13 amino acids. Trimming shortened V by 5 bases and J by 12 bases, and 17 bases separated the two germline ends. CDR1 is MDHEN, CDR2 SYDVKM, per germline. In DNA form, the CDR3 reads TGTGCCAGCAGTAGACCGGGGACATCCCTCCAGCATTTT. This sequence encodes CASSRPGTSLQHF.

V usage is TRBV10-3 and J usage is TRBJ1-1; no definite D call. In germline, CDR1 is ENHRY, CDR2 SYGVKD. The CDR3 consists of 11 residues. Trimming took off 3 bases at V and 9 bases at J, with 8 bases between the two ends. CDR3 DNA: TGTGCCATCAGTGAAGGTGGCCAAGCTTTCTTT. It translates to CAISEGGQAFF.

Written as DNA, the CDR3 is TGTGCCAGCAGCTTCCTAGCGGGTAGCACAGATACGCAGTATTTT. It is translated as CASSFLAGSTDTQYF. The chain uses TRBV7-2 and TRBJ2-3; 8 bases are a match to TRBD2. Germline loops: CDR1 SGHTA, CDR2 FQGNSA. After removal of 3 bases from V and 0 bases from J, the junction contained 2 bases not matched to a gene. The CDR3 extends over 15 amino acids.

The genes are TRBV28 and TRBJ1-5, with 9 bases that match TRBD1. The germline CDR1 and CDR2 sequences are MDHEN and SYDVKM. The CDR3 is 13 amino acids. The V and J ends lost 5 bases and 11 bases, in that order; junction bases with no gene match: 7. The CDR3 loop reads CASSGDRGSSQHF. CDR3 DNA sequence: TGTGCCAGCAGTGGAGACAGGGGGTCGTCCCAGCATTTT.

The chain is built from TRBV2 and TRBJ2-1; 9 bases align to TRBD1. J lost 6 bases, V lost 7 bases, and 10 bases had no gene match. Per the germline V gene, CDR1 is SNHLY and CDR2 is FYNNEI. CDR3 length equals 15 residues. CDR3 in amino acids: CASTTETGGVNEQFF. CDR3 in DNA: TGTGCCAGCACGACGGAGACAGGGGGGGTCAATGAGCAGTTCTTC.

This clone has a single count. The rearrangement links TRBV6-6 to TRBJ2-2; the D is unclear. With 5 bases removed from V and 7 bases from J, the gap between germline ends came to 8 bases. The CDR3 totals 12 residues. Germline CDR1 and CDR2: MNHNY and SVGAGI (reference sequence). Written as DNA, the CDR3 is TGTGCCAGCAGTCTACAAGGCGGGGAGCTGTTTTTT. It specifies CASSLQGGELFF.

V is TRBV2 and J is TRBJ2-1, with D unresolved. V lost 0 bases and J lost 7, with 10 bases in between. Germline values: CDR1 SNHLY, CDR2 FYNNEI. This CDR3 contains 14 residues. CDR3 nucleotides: TGTGCCAGCAGTGAAGCCCTCAAAGTAAATGAGCAGTTCTTC. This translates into CASSEALKVNEQFF. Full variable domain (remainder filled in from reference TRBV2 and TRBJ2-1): EPEVTQTPSHQVTQMGQEVILRCVPISNHLYFYWYRQILGQKVEFLVSFYNNEISEKSEIFDDQFSVERPDGSNFTLKIRSTKLEDSAMYFCASSEALKVNEQFFGPGTRLTVL.

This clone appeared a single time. The CDR3 sequence: CASSLFSDEQYF. CDR3 DNA: TGTGCCAGCAGCTTATTCTCGGACGAGCAGTACTTC. J is TRBJ2-7 and V is TRBV7-9; unclear D gene. Trimming took off 2 bases at V and 5 bases at J, with 7 bases between the two ends. This CDR3 region has 12 residues. The germline V gene has CDR1 SEHNR and CDR2 FQNEAQ (reference sequence).

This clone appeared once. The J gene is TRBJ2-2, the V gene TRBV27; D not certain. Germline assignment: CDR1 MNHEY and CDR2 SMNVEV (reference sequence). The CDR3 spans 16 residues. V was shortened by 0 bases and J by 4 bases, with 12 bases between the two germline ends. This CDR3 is CASSLSNPGSTGELFF. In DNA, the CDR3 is TGTGCCAGCAGTTTATCTAATCCAGGAAGCACCGGGGAGCTGTTTTTT.

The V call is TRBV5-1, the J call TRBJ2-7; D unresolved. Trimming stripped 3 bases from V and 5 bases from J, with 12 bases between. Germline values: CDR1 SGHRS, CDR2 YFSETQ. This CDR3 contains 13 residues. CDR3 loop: CASSSQWLDEQYF. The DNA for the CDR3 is TGCGCCAGCAGCTCTCAATGGTTGGACGAGCAGTACTTC.

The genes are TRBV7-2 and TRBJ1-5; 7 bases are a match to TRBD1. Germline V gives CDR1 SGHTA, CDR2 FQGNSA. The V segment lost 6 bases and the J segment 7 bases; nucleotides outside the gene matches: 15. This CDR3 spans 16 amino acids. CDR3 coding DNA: TGTGCCAGCAGTCTTTCGGACAGGTCCATCGGACAGCCCCAGCATTTT. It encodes CASSLSDRSIGQPQHF.

The CDR3 reads CALRAGTADLEQFF. CDR3 nucleotide sequence: TGTGCCCTAAGAGCCGGGACAGCAGATTTGGAGCAGTTCTTC. The rearrangement uses TRBV6-1 and TRBJ2-1, with 7 bases lining up with TRBD1. Germline assignment: CDR1 MNHNS and CDR2 SASEGT. The CDR3 length is 14 residues. After removal of 11 bases from V and 10 bases from J, the junction contained 17 bases not matched to a gene.

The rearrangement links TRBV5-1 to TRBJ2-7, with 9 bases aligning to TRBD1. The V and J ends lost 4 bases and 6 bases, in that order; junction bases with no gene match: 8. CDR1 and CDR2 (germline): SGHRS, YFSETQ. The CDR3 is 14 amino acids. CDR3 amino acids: CASSATGGSLEQYF. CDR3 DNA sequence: TGCGCCAGCAGCGCGACAGGGGGATCCCTCGAGCAGTACTTC.